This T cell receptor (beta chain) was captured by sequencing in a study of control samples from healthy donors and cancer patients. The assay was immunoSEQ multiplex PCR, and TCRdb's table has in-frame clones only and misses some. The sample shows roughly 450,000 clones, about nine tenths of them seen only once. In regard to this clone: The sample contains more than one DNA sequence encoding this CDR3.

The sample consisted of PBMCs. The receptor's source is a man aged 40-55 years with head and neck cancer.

The CDR3 DNA is TGTGCCAGCAGCGTCGACGGATCCTACGAGCAGTACTTC. Protein: CASSVDGSYEQYF. The rearrangement joins TRBV9 to TRBJ2-7, with D unresolved. CDR3 length: 13 amino acids. Germline V gene lookup returns CDR1 SGDLS and CDR2 YYNGEE. The V gene lost 2 bases and the J gene lost 1 base, with 7 bases spanning the gap. The variable domain in full, with the rest retrieved from reference TRBV9 and TRBJ2-7, is DSGVTQTPKHLITATGQRVTLRCSPRSGDLSVYWYQQSLDQGLQFLIQYYNGEERAKGNILERFSAQQFPDLHSELNLSSLELGDSALYFCASSVDGSYEQYFGPGTRLTVT.